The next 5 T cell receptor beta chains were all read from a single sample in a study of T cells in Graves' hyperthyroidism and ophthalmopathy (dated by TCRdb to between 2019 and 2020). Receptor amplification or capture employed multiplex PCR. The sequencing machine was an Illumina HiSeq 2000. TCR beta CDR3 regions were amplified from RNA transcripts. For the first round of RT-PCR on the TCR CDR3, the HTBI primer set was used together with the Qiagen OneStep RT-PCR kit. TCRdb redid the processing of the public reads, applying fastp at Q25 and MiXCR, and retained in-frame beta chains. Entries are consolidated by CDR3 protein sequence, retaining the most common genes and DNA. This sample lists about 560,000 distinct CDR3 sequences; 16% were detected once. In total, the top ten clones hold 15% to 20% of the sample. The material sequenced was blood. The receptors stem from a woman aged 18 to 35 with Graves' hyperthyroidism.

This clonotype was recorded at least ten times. Here the CDR3 reads CASSPRGQDYNEQFF. CDR3 sequence (DNA): TGTGCCAGCTCACCACGGGGACAGGATTACAATGAGCAGTTCTTC. V usage is TRBV18 and J usage is TRBJ2-1, with TRBD1 matching over 8 bases. The V segment lost 1 base and the J segment 4 bases; nucleotides outside the gene matches: 3. Germline V gene lookup returns CDR1 KGHSH and CDR2 LQKENI. This CDR3 has 15 residues. Full variable domain (rest looked up from reference TRBV18 and TRBJ2-1): NAGVMQNPRHLVRRRGQEARLRCSPMKGHSHVYWYRQLPEEGLKFMVYLQKENIIDESGMPKERFSAEFPKEGPSILRIQQVVRGDSAAYFCASSPRGQDYNEQFFGPGTRLTVL.

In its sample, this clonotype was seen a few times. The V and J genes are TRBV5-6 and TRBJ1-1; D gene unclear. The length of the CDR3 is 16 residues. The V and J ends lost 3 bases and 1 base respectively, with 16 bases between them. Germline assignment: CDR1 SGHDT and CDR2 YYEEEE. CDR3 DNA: TGTGCCAGCAGCTCACCGGACCTTCGGGGGAACACTGAAGCTTTCTTT. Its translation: CASSSPDLRGNTEAFF.

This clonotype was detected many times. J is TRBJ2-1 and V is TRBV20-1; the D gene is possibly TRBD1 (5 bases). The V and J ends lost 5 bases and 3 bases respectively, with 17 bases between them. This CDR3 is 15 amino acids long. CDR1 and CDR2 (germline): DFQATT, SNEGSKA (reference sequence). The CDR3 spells CSAPQAHKDYNEQFF. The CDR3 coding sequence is TGCAGTGCTCCACAGGCCCATAAGGACTACAATGAGCAGTTCTTC.

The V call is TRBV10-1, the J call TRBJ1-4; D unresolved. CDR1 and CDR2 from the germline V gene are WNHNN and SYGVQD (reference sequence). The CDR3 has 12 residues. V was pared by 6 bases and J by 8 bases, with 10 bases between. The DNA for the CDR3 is TGCGCCAGCAGCGGTTTAGAAGAAAAACTGTTTTTT. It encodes CASSGLEEKLFF.

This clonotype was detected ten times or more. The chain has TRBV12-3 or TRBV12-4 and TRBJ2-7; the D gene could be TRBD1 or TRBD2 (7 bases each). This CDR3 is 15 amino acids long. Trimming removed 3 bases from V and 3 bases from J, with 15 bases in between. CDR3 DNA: TGTGCCAGCAGTTTCCGAGCCAGGGGGGGCTACGAGCAGTACTTC. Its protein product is CASSFRARGGYEQYF.